This T cell receptor beta chain stems from a study of cytomegalovirus exposure and HLA in healthy donors. Overall study findings and caveats: A later look showed TCR association rates differing by HLA locus, highest for DRB1 and lowest for HLA-C.

PCR employed 60 Vbeta and 13 Jbeta primers. Sequencing was performed with immunoSEQ multiplex PCR; in TCRdb, only in-frame clones are kept and a portion is missing. In the table there are about 150,000 clones, under 70% of which are singletons. About this clone itself: Its antigen is still unknown.

Trimming removed 4 bases from V and 4 bases from J, with 16 bases in between. Germline V lookup: CDR1 KGHSH, CDR2 LQKENI. This CDR3 has 16 amino acids. The V gene is TRBV18, the J gene TRBJ2-2; maybe TRBD2 (5 bases). The sequenced sample consisted of PBMCs. This TCR derives from a young man in good health and CMV-seropositive. CDR3 amino acids: CASSLRRDLITGELFF. The CDR3 DNA sequence: TGTGCCAGCTCACTTCGCCGGGATCTAATCACCGGGGAGCTGTTTTTT.